These 21 T cell receptor beta chains came from one sample sequenced in a study of T-cell reconstitution after alpha-beta-depleted transplantation in children. A TCRbeta library incorporating unique molecular identifiers was prepared. Using its own MiXCR run on the PCR reads, TCRdb lists one record per CDR3 protein. Counted here are 500,000 to 600,000 distinct CDR3 sequences, approximately 29% occurring once; the ten biggest clones make up around 2.3%. Sequenced here: PBMCs from the stem cell graft donor, sampled from the stem cell graft. The receptors stem from a human donor who donated a stem cell graft to a child with aplastic anemia.

This rearrangement joins TRBV18 to TRBJ1-1; weak D call: TRBD1 (5 bases). Germline V gene sequence: CDR1 KGHSH, CDR2 LQKENI. The CDR3 has 15 residues. V lost 3 bases and J lost 2, with 13 bases in between. The CDR3 bases are TGTGCCAGCTCACCCCCGTCCCGGGGCAACACTGAAGCTTTCTTT. Its translation: CASSPPSRGNTEAFF. The full variable domain, with the rest looked up from reference TRBV18 and TRBJ1-1, is NAGVMQNPRHLVRRRGQEARLRCSPMKGHSHVYWYRQLPEEGLKFMVYLQKENIIDESGMPKERFSAEFPKEGPSILRIQQVVRGDSAAYFCASSPPSRGNTEAFFGQGTRLTVV.

The CDR3 DNA follows: TGTGCCAGCAGCTTCGGCCGAGGGAGGACGAACACTGAAGCTTTCTTT. Protein sequence: CASSFGRGRTNTEAFF. This sequence joins TRBV11-3 and TRBJ1-1; D unresolved. The CDR3 is made up of 16 amino acids. Trimming pared 3 bases from V and 1 base from J, leaving 15 bases between. Germline CDR1 and CDR2: SGHNT and YENEEA.

V is TRBV28 and J is TRBJ2-3; unclear D gene. With 2 bases removed from V and 1 base from J, the gap between germline ends came to 13 bases. The CDR3 is 16 residues long. From germline, CDR1 is MDHEN and CDR2 SYDVKM. CDR3 residues: CASSLSPSYGTDTQYF. The CDR3 region has the DNA TGTGCCAGCAGTTTAAGCCCCTCTTACGGCACAGATACGCAGTATTTT.

The J gene is TRBJ2-1, the V gene TRBV7-9; 9 nucleotides agree with TRBD2. Germline V lookup: CDR1 SEHNR, CDR2 FQNEAQ (reference sequence). CDR3 size: 15 residues. Trimming cost V 6 bases and J 3 bases; bases outside gene matches: 6. CDR3 nucleotides: TGTGCCAGCAGACTTAGCGGGAGTTTCTACAATGAGCAGTTCTTC. Its translation is CASRLSGSFYNEQFF.

The chain has TRBV20-1 and TRBJ2-4; D gene ambiguous. V lost 4 bases and J 0 bases, leaving 10 bases between the germline ends. Per germline, CDR1 DFQATT and CDR2 SNEGSKA (reference sequence). The length of the CDR3 is 14 residues. CDR3 DNA sequence: TGCAGTGCTACCGCCCCCTTAGCCAAAAACATTCAGTACTTC. Its protein product is CSATAPLAKNIQYF.

This clonotype was observed a few times. This chain uses TRBV5-6 with TRBJ1-2; a weak D match, TRBD1 (5 bases). The CDR3 runs 14 residues. Germline V gene lookup returns CDR1 SGHDT and CDR2 YYEEEE. V was clipped by 1 base and J by 8 bases, with 15 bases between them. The CDR3 spells CASSLPGPRGGYTF. CDR3 sequence (DNA): TGTGCCAGCAGCTTGCCGGGACCAAGGGGCGGCTACACCTTC.

The chain employs TRBV4-2 and TRBJ2-1, with 8 bases matching TRBD2. The CDR3 covers 17 residues. Trimming at V came to 9 bases and at J to 0 bases, leaving 13 bases not matched to a gene. CDR1 is LGHNA, CDR2 YNFKEQ, per germline. The DNA for the CDR3 is TGTGCCAGGAGCACTGGGGTAGCGGGATTCTCCTACAATGAGCAGTTCTTC. It is translated as CARSTGVAGFSYNEQFF.

CDR3: CASSLDPPGTQYF. The DNA of the CDR3 is TGTGCCAGCAGCTTAGATCCCCCAGGGACGCAGTATTTT. The chain combines TRBV7-2 with TRBJ2-3; the D gene is possibly TRBD1 (5 bases). The CDR3 loop spans 13 amino acids. The germline V and J ends were trimmed by 1 base and 9 bases, with 11 bases remaining between them. Germline V gene data show CDR1 as SGHTA and CDR2 as FQGNSA.

In its sample, this clonotype was seen a few times. The chain employs TRBV4-3 and TRBJ2-1; 16 bases fit TRBD2. The germline CDR1 and CDR2 sequences are LGHNA and YSLEER. Unmatched junction bases numbered 6, after V lost 3 bases and J lost 10 bases. This CDR3 is built from 16 residues. The CDR3 spells CASSHGTSGRAYEQFF. Written as DNA, the CDR3 is TGCGCCAGCAGCCATGGGACTAGCGGGAGGGCTTACGAGCAGTTCTTC.

The chain combines TRBV6-2 or TRBV6-3 with TRBJ2-1; 13 bases line up with TRBD2. The CDR3 length is 16 residues. In germline, CDR1 is MNHEY, CDR2 SVGEGT. Losses at the gene ends were 0 bases for V and 15 bases for J; bases not matched to a gene: 11. CDR3 in amino acids: CASSYSTTSGRPLGFF. The CDR3 region has the DNA TGTGCCAGCAGTTACTCGACGACTAGCGGGAGGCCCCTAGGGTTCTTC.

This clonotype was observed a few times. J is TRBJ2-7 and V is TRBV2, with TRBD2 identical over 8 bases. The CDR3 is 12 amino acids. Germline trimming cut 7 bases from V and 3 bases from J; bases unmatched to any gene: 2. Germline CDR1 and CDR2: SNHLY and FYNNEI. The CDR3 protein is CASNSGSYEQYF. In nucleotides, the CDR3 is TGTGCCAGCAACAGCGGGAGCTACGAGCAGTACTTC.

This clonotype was seen a handful of times. This rearrangement joins TRBV6-2 or TRBV6-3 to TRBJ2-5, with 11 bases that match TRBD2. Per the germline V gene, CDR1 is MNHEY and CDR2 is SVGEGT. Trimming cost V 5 bases and J 6 bases; bases outside gene matches: 5. There are 14 residues in the CDR3. CDR3 in amino acids: CASSPSGRLKTQYF. In nucleotides, the CDR3 is TGTGCCAGCAGTCCTAGCGGGAGGCTAAAGACCCAGTACTTC.

This clonotype was counted a few times. The rearrangement links TRBV20-1 to TRBJ2-1; 7 bases fit TRBD2. Germline V lookup: CDR1 DFQATT, CDR2 SNEGSKA (reference sequence). V lost 1 base to trimming and J lost 0 bases; unmatched junction nucleotides: 3. The CDR3 is 15 amino acids. Here the CDR3 DNA reads TGCAGTGCTAGAGCTAGCGGTCCCTCCTACAATGAGCAGTTCTTC. Translation: CSARASGPSYNEQFF.

The chain employs TRBV7-9 and TRBJ1-1; no clear D gene. The CDR3 length is 14 residues. V was pared by 5 bases and J by 3 bases, with 13 bases between. Germline V lookup: CDR1 SEHNR, CDR2 FQNEAQ (reference sequence). The CDR3 bases are TGTGCCAGCAGCCCGACCAACGGGGACACTGAAGCTTTCTTT. This encodes CASSPTNGDTEAFF.

In this sample, this clonotype turned up a few times. The V call is TRBV7-2, the J call TRBJ2-1, with D possibly matching TRBD2 (6 bases). Germline V gene lookup returns CDR1 SGHTA and CDR2 FQGNSA. The CDR3 is 16 amino acids. V was cut by 5 bases and J by 4 bases, with 18 bases left in between. The CDR3 DNA sequence: TGTGCCAGCAGCCTCCATCGGGACTCCAGTTACAATGAGCAGTTCTTC. Its protein is CASSLHRDSSYNEQFF.

V usage is TRBV12-3 or TRBV12-4 and J usage is TRBJ2-2, with TRBD1 as a possible D gene (5 bases). Trimming pared 0 bases from V and 3 bases from J, leaving 11 bases between. The CDR3 contains 16 residues. CDR3: CASSLAPGRYTGELFF. The CDR3 nucleotides are TGTGCCAGCAGTTTAGCCCCAGGGCGGTACACCGGGGAGCTGTTTTTT.

The chain has TRBV5-6 and TRBJ2-3; maybe TRBD2 (5 bases). This CDR3 region has 14 residues. Germline V gene data show CDR1 as SGHDT and CDR2 as YYEEEE. V dropped 0 bases and J dropped 5 bases, with 10 bases sitting between them. DNA for the CDR3: TGTGCCAGCAGCTTGGGGGGAGTACAAGATACGCAGTATTTT. This encodes CASSLGGVQDTQYF. Supplemented by reference TRBV5-6 and TRBJ2-3, the full variable domain reads DAGVTQSPTHLIKTRGQQVTLRCSPKSGHDTVSWYQQALGQGPQFIFQYYEEEERQRGNFPDRFSGHQFPNYSSELNVNALLLGDSALYLCASSLGGVQDTQYFGPGTRLTVL.

This rearrangement joins TRBV27 to TRBJ2-7, with 8 bases that match TRBD1. V lost 7 bases, J lost 2 bases, and 13 bases stayed unmatched. This CDR3 region has 16 residues. CDR1 is MNHEY, CDR2 SMNVEV, per germline (reference sequence). The CDR3 protein is CASTLGAGTGPYEQYF. For the CDR3, the DNA is TGTGCCAGCACCCTTGGGGCCGGGACAGGCCCCTACGAGCAGTACTTC.

This chain joins TRBV7-6 and TRBJ2-1; 10 bases are shared with TRBD2. Trimming removed 1 base from V and 9 bases from J; junction bases left unmatched: 3. In germline, CDR1 is SGHVS, CDR2 FNYEAQ. This CDR3 region has 14 residues. The CDR3 coding sequence is TGTGCCAGCAGCTTAGGCGGACTAGCGGTTGAGCAGTTCTTC. This gives the protein CASSLGGLAVEQFF.

This chain links TRBV20-1 with TRBJ1-2, with 7 bases identical to TRBD1. This CDR3 has 13 residues. J gave up 5 bases and V 2 bases, and 5 bases lay outside the gene matches. Germline-derived CDR1 and CDR2 are DFQATT and SNEGSKA (reference sequence). The CDR3 sequence is CSARSGTDYGYTF. The CDR3, as DNA: TGCAGTGCTAGATCCGGGACAGATTATGGCTACACCTTC.

This clonotype was observed a handful of times. V is TRBV6-2 or TRBV6-3 and J is TRBJ2-7; 7 bases are shared with TRBD2. The CDR3 has 16 amino acids. Germline-derived CDR1 and CDR2 are MNHEY and SVGEGT. J was trimmed by 1 base and V by 2 bases; bases with no gene match: 8. The CDR3 reads CASSYAGWEGSYEQYV. The CDR3 nucleotides are TGTGCCAGCAGTTACGCCGGGTGGGAGGGGTCCTACGAGCAGTACGTC.